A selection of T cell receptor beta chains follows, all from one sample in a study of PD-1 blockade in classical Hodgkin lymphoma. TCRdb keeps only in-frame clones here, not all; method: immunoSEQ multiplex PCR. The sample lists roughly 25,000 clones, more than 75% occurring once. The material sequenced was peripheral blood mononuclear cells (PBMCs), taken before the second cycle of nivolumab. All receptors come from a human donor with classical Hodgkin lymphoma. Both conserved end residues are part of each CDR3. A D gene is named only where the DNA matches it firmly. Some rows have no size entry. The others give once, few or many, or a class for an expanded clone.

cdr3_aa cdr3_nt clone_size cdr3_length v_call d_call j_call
CASSLAGSGSIFYEQYF TGCGCCAGCAGCTTGGCCGGGAGCGGGTCGATTTTCTACGAGCAGTACTTC NA 17 TRBV5-1 NA TRBJ2-7
CASSPDRVETGELFF TGTGCCAGTAGCCCTGACAGGGTCGAGACCGGGGAGCTGTTTTTT NA 15 TRBV19 TRBD1 TRBJ2-2
CASSQGGMPGANVLTF TGCGCCAGCAGCCAGGGGGGGATGCCTGGGGCCAACGTCCTGACTTTC once 16 TRBV4-3 TRBD2 TRBJ2-6
CASSQDSPWDWRNEQFF TGTGCCAGCAGCCAAGACTCCCCGTGGGACTGGAGGAATGAGCAGTTCTTC few 17 TRBV14 NA TRBJ2-1
CASSVSGTAKNIQYF TGTGCCAGCAGCGTTTCCGGGACAGCCAAAAACATTCAGTACTTC once 15 TRBV9 NA TRBJ2-4
CASSQEDRRADSPLHF TGTGCCAGCAGCCAAGAAGACAGACGCGCGGATTCACCCCTCCACTTT few 16 TRBV4-2 NA TRBJ1-6
CASSGASRDSPLHF TGCGCCAGCAGCGGTGCCTCCCGGGATTCACCCCTCCACTTT medium-sized 14 TRBV4-3 NA TRBJ1-6
CAWSHRGREKLFF TGTGCCTGGAGCCACAGGGGAAGGGAAAAACTGTTTTTT NA 13 TRBV30 TRBD1 TRBJ1-4
CASSLTGREQPQHF TGTGCCAGCAGTTTAACAGGGAGGGAACAGCCCCAGCATTTT NA 14 TRBV28 NA TRBJ1-5
CASSVGGHSNQPQHF TGTGCCAGCAGCGTTGGGGGTCATAGCAATCAGCCCCAGCATTTT NA 15 TRBV5-4 NA TRBJ1-5
CASSLSRTANTEAFF TGTGCCAGCAGTTTATCGCGGACAGCGAACACTGAAGCTTTCTTT NA 15 TRBV27 NA TRBJ1-1
CASTQTGTGAQSPLHF TGCGCCAGCACTCAAACCGGGACAGGGGCCCAGTCACCCCTCCACTTT medium-sized 16 TRBV10-1 TRBD1 TRBJ1-6
CASSSLPGQGRTDTQYF TGCGCCAGCAGCAGTCTGCCGGGACAGGGGCGGACAGATACGCAGTATTTT NA 17 TRBV4-1 TRBD1 TRBJ2-3
CASGLDSVRTGSFDYEQYF TGTGCTAGTGGTTTGGATTCCGTCCGGACAGGTTCTTTCGACTACGAGCAGTACTTC NA 19 TRBV12-5 TRBD1 TRBJ2-7
CASSRTSFAEAFF TGTGCCAGCAGCCGGACATCTTTCGCTGAAGCTTTCTTT NA 13 TRBV7-9 NA TRBJ1-1
CASSQDTSQAAFF TGTGCCAGCAGCCAAGATACCTCCCAAGCGGCTTTCTTT NA 13 TRBV4-2 NA TRBJ1-1
CASINPRDRGHGYTF TGTGCCAGCATCAATCCCCGGGACAGGGGGCATGGCTACACCTTC NA 15 TRBV7-9 TRBD1 TRBJ1-2
CASSPYGTGVQETQYF TGTGCCAGCAGTCCCTATGGGACAGGGGTACAAGAGACCCAGTACTTC NA 16 TRBV28 TRBD1 TRBJ2-5
CASRIYSGSEAFF TGTGCCAGCAGAATTTACAGTGGCTCTGAAGCTTTCTTT NA 13 TRBV27 NA TRBJ1-1
CASRQPDGGHGYTF TGTGCCAGCAGGCAGCCAGACGGGGGACATGGCTACACCTTC NA 14 TRBV28 NA TRBJ1-2
CASSIGAGGKEKLFF TGTGCCAGTAGTATAGGGGCAGGGGGGAAGGAAAAACTGTTTTTT NA 15 TRBV19 TRBD1 TRBJ1-4
CASSVFGRDTEAFF TGTGCCAGCAGTGTCTTCGGACGGGACACTGAAGCTTTCTTT NA 14 TRBV25-1 NA TRBJ1-1
CASSPTGPNTGELFF TGTGCCAGTAGTCCCACGGGCCCGAACACCGGGGAGCTGTTTTTT NA 15 TRBV19 NA TRBJ2-2
CASSQDQSNMNTEAFF TGTGCCAGCAGCCAAGATCAGAGCAACATGAACACTGAAGCTTTCTTT NA 16 TRBV14 NA TRBJ1-1
CASNVGGGRETQYF TGTGCCAGCAACGTAGGCGGGGGCCGGGAGACCCAGTACTTC NA 14 TRBV5-5 NA TRBJ2-5
CASSRETQGASGANVLTF TGTGCCAGCAGCCGTGAAACTCAGGGAGCCTCTGGGGCCAACGTCCTGACTTTC NA 18 TRBV7-8 NA TRBJ2-6
CASSRTVLSHEQYF TGTGCCAGCAGCCGGACAGTTCTGAGTCACGAGCAGTACTTC once 14 TRBV7-2 NA TRBJ2-7